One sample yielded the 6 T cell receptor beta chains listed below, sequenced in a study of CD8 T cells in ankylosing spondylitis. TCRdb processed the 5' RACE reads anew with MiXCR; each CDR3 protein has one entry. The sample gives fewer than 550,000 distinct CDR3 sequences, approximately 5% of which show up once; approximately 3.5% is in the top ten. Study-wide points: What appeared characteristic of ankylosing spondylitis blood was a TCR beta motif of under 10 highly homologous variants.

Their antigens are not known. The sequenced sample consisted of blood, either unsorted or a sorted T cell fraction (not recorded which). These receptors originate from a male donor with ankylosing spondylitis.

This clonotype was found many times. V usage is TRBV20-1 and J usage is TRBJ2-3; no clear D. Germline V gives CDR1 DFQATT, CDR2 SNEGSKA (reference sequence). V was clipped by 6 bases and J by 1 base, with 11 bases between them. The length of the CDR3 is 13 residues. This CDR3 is CSAPGSGTDTQYF. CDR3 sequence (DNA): TGCAGTGCCCCTGGGTCGGGCACAGATACGCAGTATTTT.

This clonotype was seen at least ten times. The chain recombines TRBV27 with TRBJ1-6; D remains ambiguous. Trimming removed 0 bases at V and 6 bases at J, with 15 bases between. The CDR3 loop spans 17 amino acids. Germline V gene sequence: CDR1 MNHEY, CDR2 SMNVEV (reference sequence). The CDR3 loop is CASSLSTRPPTNSPLHF. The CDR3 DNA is TGTGCCAGCAGTTTATCGACCCGACCGCCAACTAATTCACCCCTCCACTTT.

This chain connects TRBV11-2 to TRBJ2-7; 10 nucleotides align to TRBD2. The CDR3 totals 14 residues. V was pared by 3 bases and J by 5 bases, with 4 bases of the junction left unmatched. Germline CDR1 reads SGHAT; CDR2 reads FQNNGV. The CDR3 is CASSFLAGGHEQYF. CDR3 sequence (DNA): TGTGCCAGCAGCTTCTTAGCGGGAGGCCACGAGCAGTACTTC.

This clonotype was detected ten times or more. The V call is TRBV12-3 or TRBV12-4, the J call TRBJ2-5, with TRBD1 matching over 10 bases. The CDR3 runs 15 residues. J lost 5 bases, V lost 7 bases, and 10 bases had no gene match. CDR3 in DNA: TGTGCCAGCACCCAGACAGGGGGCTCAGCGGAGACCCAGTACTTC. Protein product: CASTQTGGSAETQYF.

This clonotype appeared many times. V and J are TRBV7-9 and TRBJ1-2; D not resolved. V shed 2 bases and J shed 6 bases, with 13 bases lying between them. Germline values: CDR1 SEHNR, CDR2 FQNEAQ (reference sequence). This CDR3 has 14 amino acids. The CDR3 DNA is TGTGCCAGCAGCTTATTTTTCAGCCAGGATGGCTACACCTTC. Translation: CASSLFFSQDGYTF.

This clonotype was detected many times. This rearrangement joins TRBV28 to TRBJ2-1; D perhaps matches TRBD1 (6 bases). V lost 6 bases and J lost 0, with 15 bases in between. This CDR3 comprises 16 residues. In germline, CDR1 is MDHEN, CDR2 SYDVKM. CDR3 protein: CASSELGGPSYNEQFF. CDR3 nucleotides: TGTGCCAGCAGCGAGCTAGGGGGACCCTCCTACAATGAGCAGTTCTTC.